The 30 T cell receptor beta chains below all came from one sample that was sequenced in a study of low-dose radiotherapy and immunotherapy resistance in tumors. With TRAV- and TRBV-specific primers, first-strand cDNA was made, covering the alpha and beta chains. The TCRs were subjected to amplification over around 19 PCR cycles employing a constant-region primer in conjunction with a V-primer adapter. MiXCR, applied by TCRdb to the reads, yields one record per CDR3 protein. The sample contains around 80,000 distinct CDR3 sequences, over 15% of which appear only once. This sample's time point: after trial treatment. Documented treatment: LDRT plus nivolumab, ipilimumab, low-dose cyclophosphamide and aspirin (RACIN trial). The source material was PBMCs, sampled after low-dose radiotherapy plus immunotherapy. Every receptor here comes from a male donor with prostate cancer.

This clonotype was seen at least ten times. The V and J genes are TRBV20-1 and TRBJ2-7; TRBD1 agrees at 10 bases. Looked up from germline, CDR1 is DFQATT and CDR2 is SNEGSKA (reference sequence). V lost 6 bases and J lost 6; bases outside the gene matches: 8. This CDR3 is built from 13 residues. The CDR3 sequence: CSAPIRDRGEQYF. The CDR3, as DNA: TGCAGTGCCCCGATCCGGGACAGGGGCGAGCAGTACTTC.

Notes on this clonotype: A far bigger clonotype differs at one base, so this is likely a read error. V usage is TRBV5-1 and J usage is TRBJ2-7; 7 bases line up with TRBD1. V was pared by 4 bases and J by 7 bases, with 17 bases of the junction left unmatched. This CDR3 region has 16 residues. CDR1 and CDR2 from the germline V gene are SGHRS and YFSETQ. This chain's CDR3 is CASSRVNTGTVIEQYF. The CDR3 nucleotides are TGCGCCAGCAGCCGCGTGAATACCGGGACAGTTATTGAGCAGTACTTC.

This clonotype was picked up many times. The rearrangement uses TRBV9 and TRBJ1-6; no firm D call. V lost 0 bases, J lost 5 bases, and 12 bases lay in between. The CDR3 loop spans 16 amino acids. Germline CDR1 and CDR2: SGDLS and YYNGEE. CDR3 bases: TGTGCCAGCAGCGTAGGTGGAAACAGAAATAATTCACCCCTCCACTTT. Amino acid sequence: CASSVGGNRNNSPLHF.

This clonotype was detected many times. V and J are TRBV7-6 and TRBJ2-5; 10 positions agree with TRBD2. This CDR3 comprises 19 residues. After removal of 0 bases from V and 5 bases from J, the junction contained 15 bases not matched to a gene. Looked up from germline, CDR1 is SGHVS and CDR2 is FNYEAQ. CDR3 protein: CASSLAHYKREGREETQYF. CDR3 sequence (DNA): TGTGCCAGCAGCTTAGCGCATTATAAGCGGGAGGGCCGGGAGGAGACCCAGTACTTC.

This clonotype was counted many times. The V gene is TRBV7-3, the J gene TRBJ2-2; TRBD2 matches at 7 bases. The trim removed 4 bases at V and 9 bases at J, leaving 11 bases unmatched. CDR3 size: 15 residues. Germline V lookup: CDR1 SGHTA, CDR2 FQGTGA. CDR3 in amino acids: CASSSGGLFSRELFF. The DNA of the CDR3 is TGTGCCAGCAGCTCCGGGGGACTATTTTCCCGGGAGCTGTTTTTT.

This clonotype was seen ten or more times. The V and J genes are TRBV7-2 and TRBJ2-3; D gene unclear. The V and J ends lost 5 bases and 4 bases respectively, with 7 bases between them. This CDR3 comprises 12 residues. Germline CDR1 and CDR2: SGHTA and FQGNSA. The CDR3 DNA reads as TGTGCCAGCAGCGGGTTCGCAGATACGCAGTATTTT. It specifies CASSGFADTQYF. The complete variable domain, with remaining parts taken from reference TRBV7-2 and TRBJ2-3, reads GAGVSQSPSNKVTEKGKDVELRCDPISGHTALYWYRQSLGQGLEFLIYFQGNSAPDKSGLPSDRFSAERTGGSVSTLTIQRTQQEDSAVYLCASSGFADTQYFGPGTRLTVL.

This clonotype was seen repeatedly, ten times or more. This rearrangement joins TRBV6-2 or TRBV6-3 to TRBJ2-4; no clear D. V lost 7 bases and J lost 2, with 18 bases in between. This CDR3 is built from 16 residues. CDR1 is MNHEY, CDR2 SVGEGT, per germline. The CDR3 is CASTPRKGITKNIQYF. CDR3 sequence (DNA): TGTGCCAGCACCCCTCGGAAAGGGATAACCAAAAACATTCAGTACTTC.

Many counts were recorded for this clonotype. CDR3 residues: CASSPWNQGGGTDTQYF. CDR3 coding DNA: TGCGCCAGCAGCCCGTGGAATCAGGGAGGGGGCACAGATACGCAGTATTTT. The chain joins TRBV5-1 to TRBJ2-3; 7 bases match TRBD2. The junction had 12 bases not matched to a gene; V was cut back by 4 bases and J by 1 base. The CDR3 is 17 amino acids. The germline gives CDR1 SGHRS, CDR2 YFSETQ. Full variable domain (rest looked up from reference TRBV5-1 and TRBJ2-3): KAGVTQTPRYLIKTRGQQVTLSCSPISGHRSVSWYQQTPGQGLQFLFEYFSETQRNKGNFPGRFSGRQFSNSRSEMNVSTLELGDSALYLCASSPWNQGGGTDTQYFGPGTRLTVL.

Turning to this clonotype: Given a far larger clone just one base away, this is likely a sequencing read error. The chain employs TRBV6-9 and TRBJ2-1, with D unclear. The CDR3 covers 14 residues. The germline V and J ends were trimmed by 10 bases and 10 bases, with 23 bases remaining between them. Germline values: CDR1 MNHGY, CDR2 SVAAGI. The CDR3 DNA is TGTGCCAACATTCAGAGGATGTGGACCTACGAGCAGTTCTTC. It codes for CANIQRMWTYEQFF.

At least ten counts were recorded for this clonotype. The J gene is TRBJ2-3, the V gene TRBV5-1; 7 bases match TRBD2. Germline V gene sequence: CDR1 SGHRS, CDR2 YFSETQ. The junction had 10 bases not matched to a gene; V was cut back by 2 bases and J by 4 bases. The CDR3 length is 16 residues. The CDR3 here is CASSFRRELASDTQYF. For the CDR3, the DNA is TGCGCCAGCAGCTTCCGGCGGGAGCTCGCGTCAGATACGCAGTATTTT.

This clonotype was observed many times. V is TRBV24-1 and J is TRBJ2-3; 8 nucleotides match TRBD2. Germline CDR1 KGHDR, CDR2 SFDVKD. With 6 bases clipped from V and 4 bases from J, the junction kept 5 bases outside the gene matches. This CDR3 region has 14 residues. The CDR3 sequence is CATSPREGPDTQYF. The CDR3 bases are TGTGCCACCAGTCCACGGGAGGGCCCAGATACGCAGTATTTT.

This clonotype was recorded many times. The chain has TRBV6-2 or TRBV6-3 and TRBJ2-4; 8 nucleotides align to TRBD1. CDR1 and CDR2 (germline): MNHEY, SVGEGT. This CDR3 contains 19 residues. J gave up 0 bases and V 6 bases, and 16 bases lay outside the gene matches. In DNA form, the CDR3 reads TGTGCCAGCAGAGGGGAGTCAGGGGGCTTACTTCTAGCCAAAAACATTCAGTACTTC. It yields the protein CASRGESGGLLLAKNIQYF.

There are many counts of this clonotype. The chain couples TRBV23-1 to TRBJ1-5; possibly TRBD1 for D (5 bases). TRBV23-1 is an open reading frame, and its role is uncertain. Trimming removed 0 bases at V and 5 bases at J, with 11 bases between. The CDR3 spans 15 residues. The CDR3 nucleotides are TGCGCCAGCAGTCAATCTATCGGGGGAGATCAGCCCCAGCATTTT. Protein sequence: CASSQSIGGDQPQHF.

This clonotype came up many times. J is TRBJ1-4 and V is TRBV7-2; 9 positions match TRBD1. From germline, CDR1 is SGHTA and CDR2 FQGNSA. The CDR3 has 14 amino acids. V shed 5 bases, J shed 8 bases, and the junction held 6 bases outside the gene matches. CDR3 sequence: CASSRTGAGEKLFF. CDR3 DNA sequence: TGTGCCAGCAGCCGGACAGGGGCTGGGGAAAAACTGTTTTTT.

This clonotype was recorded many times. This chain joins TRBV7-6 and TRBJ2-6, with D unclear. CDR3 length equals 18 residues. With 1 base removed from V and 0 bases from J, the gap between germline ends came to 13 bases. Germline V CDR1 and CDR2: SGHVS, FNYEAQ. CDR3 sequence: CASSLEGQSFSGANVLTF. CDR3 sequence (DNA): TGTGCCAGCAGCTTAGAAGGCCAATCTTTCTCTGGGGCCAACGTCCTGACTTTC.

The chain uses TRBV6-8 and TRBJ1-6; D possibly corresponds to TRBD1 (6 bases). Deletions cut 4 bases from V and 10 bases from J, with 14 bases between. The CDR3 is 14 residues long. Germline V gene data show CDR1 as MNHGY and CDR2 as SAAAGT. Here the CDR3 reads CASSFTGPKSPLHF. The CDR3 DNA reads TGTGCCAGCAGTTTCACAGGGCCGAAGTCACCCCTCCACTTT.

This clonotype has a count of ten or more. The chain combines TRBV5-5 with TRBJ1-2; D not resolved. Germline V lookup: CDR1 SGHKS, CDR2 YYEKEE (reference sequence). The CDR3 is 15 amino acids. V lost 0 bases, J lost 2 bases, and 11 bases lay in between. DNA of the CDR3: TGTGCCAGCAGCTTGGCTGGCAGCGGAAACTATGGCTACACCTTC. As protein: CASSLAGSGNYGYTF.

On this clonotype itself: This probably arose from a read error, given a far larger clone one base away. V is TRBV28 and J is TRBJ2-7, with D tentatively TRBD2 (5 bases). The V gene's germline CDR1 is MDHEN and CDR2 SYDVKM. The ends were cut back, 6 bases at V and 7 bases at J, with 25 bases in the middle. CDR3 length: 16 residues. CDR3 sequence (DNA): TGTGCCAGCAGCCTAGACACAAGCGGTGGCTACAATGAGCAGTACTTC. Its translation is CASSLDTSGGYNEQYF.

This clonotype has just a few counts. The chain is built from TRBV5-4 and TRBJ2-3, with D maybe TRBD1 (6 bases). The V and J ends lost 0 bases and 8 bases respectively, with 19 bases between them. The CDR3 has 16 residues. Germline CDR1 and CDR2: SGHNT and YYREEE (reference sequence). This chain's CDR3 is CASSLVGPGAVGTQYF. The CDR3 coding sequence is TGTGCCAGCAGCTTGGTGGGGCCAGGGGCGGTGGGTACGCAGTATTTT.

This clonotype was picked up many times. The V and J genes are TRBV5-1 and TRBJ2-3; 8 bases are shared with TRBD1. With 4 bases clipped from V and 5 bases from J, the junction kept 18 bases outside the gene matches. Germline V gene data show CDR1 as SGHRS and CDR2 as YFSETQ. This CDR3 region has 18 residues. The CDR3 reads CASSTGLLGRGREDTQYF. CDR3 nucleotide sequence: TGCGCCAGCAGCACCGGCCTTTTGGGCAGGGGGCGTGAAGATACGCAGTATTTT.

Remarks on this clonotype: A far larger clone is a single base away, which makes a read error likely. The chain has TRBV5-5 and TRBJ2-7; D is perhaps TRBD2 (6 bases). CDR3 length: 15 amino acids. Germline V CDR1 and CDR2: SGHKS, YYEKEE (reference sequence). V lost 0 bases, J lost 7 bases, and 17 bases lay in between. DNA for the CDR3: TGTGCCAGCAGCTTGGTAGGGGACTCCTACAATGAGCAGTACTTC. Its translation: CASSLVGDSYNEQYF.

Concerning this clonotype itself: A much larger clone is a single base away; this may be a read error. The V gene is TRBV4-1, the J gene TRBJ1-6, with TRBD1 matching 9 bases. This CDR3 contains 15 residues. Germline V gene data show CDR1 as MGHRA and CDR2 as YSYEKL. This chain's CDR3 is CARSQGQGVTSPLHF. The CDR3 DNA is TGCGCCAGGAGCCAGGGACAGGGAGTTACTTCACCCCTCCACTTT.

This clonotype was seen at least ten times. The V call is TRBV6-2 or TRBV6-3, the J call TRBJ1-3, with D unresolved. Germline V gene data show CDR1 as MNHEY and CDR2 as SVGEGT. V lost 7 bases and J 7 bases, leaving 14 bases between the germline ends. The CDR3 sequence is 13 residues long. CDR3 DNA: TGTGCCAGCACGGGAATGGCCGTCAACACCATATATTTT. This sequence encodes CASTGMAVNTIYF.

This clonotype was seen many times. The chain joins TRBV5-1 to TRBJ2-7; D is undetermined. Germline V lookup: CDR1 SGHRS, CDR2 YFSETQ. The V gene lost 1 base and the J gene lost 2 bases, with 7 bases spanning the gap. This CDR3 is built from 13 residues. The CDR3 is CASSLTTAYEQYF. Here the CDR3 DNA reads TGCGCCAGCAGCTTGACAACGGCCTACGAGCAGTACTTC.

This clonotype was observed at least ten times. This chain connects TRBV12-3 or TRBV12-4 to TRBJ2-7, with D possibly TRBD1 on 6 matching bases. The CDR3 sequence is 13 residues long. Trimming shortened V by 5 bases and J by 5 bases, and 13 bases separated the two germline ends. CDR3 loop: CASSPDRLNEQYF. CDR3 nucleotides: TGTGCCAGCAGTCCCGACAGGTTGAACGAGCAGTACTTC.

This chain links TRBV7-2 with TRBJ2-7; tentatively, D is TRBD1 or TRBD2 (5 bases each). The V and J ends lost 3 bases and 0 bases respectively, with 9 bases between them. The CDR3 totals 14 residues. Germline CDR1 SGHTA, CDR2 FQGNSA. The CDR3 sequence: CASSLRGLSYEQYF. The CDR3 coding sequence is TGTGCCAGCAGCTTGAGGGGTCTCTCCTACGAGCAGTACTTC.

This clonotype was picked up many times. J is TRBJ2-5 and V is TRBV28; D uncertain. The V end was cut by 3 bases, the J end by 3 bases, with 17 bases between. The CDR3 covers 16 residues. Germline loops: CDR1 MDHEN, CDR2 SYDVKM. CDR3 DNA sequence: TGTGCCAGCAGTTTTTCCTACAATTTAGTGGAAGAGACCCAGTACTTC. This gives the protein CASSFSYNLVEETQYF.

This clonotype occurred many times. The CDR3, as DNA: TGTGCCAGCAGCTTAGGTTCTACGGGAGGGGCGACCACAGATACGCAGTATTTT. It codes for CASSLGSTGGATTDTQYF. This chain uses TRBV7-9 with TRBJ2-3; 8 bases match TRBD2. V gave up 1 base and J gave up 2 bases; unmatched junction bases: 11. The CDR3 totals 18 residues. Germline V lookup: CDR1 SEHNR, CDR2 FQNEAQ (reference sequence).

This clonotype has a count of ten or more. The V gene is TRBV4-2, the J gene TRBJ2-7; D perhaps matches TRBD1 (6 bases). From germline, CDR1 is LGHNA and CDR2 YNFKEQ. Trimming took off 0 bases at V and 0 bases at J, with 9 bases between the two ends. CDR3 length: 15 amino acids. In DNA form, the CDR3 reads TGTGCCAGCAGCCAAGATACAGGGAGCTCCTACGAGCAGTACTTC. Protein product: CASSQDTGSSYEQYF.

This clonotype was found many times. The V gene is TRBV30, the J gene TRBJ2-2, with a weak D call TRBD1 (6 bases). The length of the CDR3 is 13 residues. The V end lost 1 base, the J end lost 6 bases, and 9 bases lay between the germline ends. Germline lookup yields CDR1 GTSNPN and CDR2 SVGIG (reference sequence). The CDR3 DNA follows: TGTGCCTGGAGTGACAGGGTTCCCGGGGAGCTGTTTTTT. Translation: CAWSDRVPGELFF.